These 4 T cell receptor beta chains were all obtained from the same sample, sequenced in a study of blood T cell repertoires in COVID-19. Clones were sequenced by immunoSEQ multiplex PCR, and TCRdb holds only the in-frame ones, with some missing. The table includes more than 95,000 clones, about 87% detected once. The specimen sequenced was peripheral blood. These TCRs come from a man in his fifties or sixties with acute or convalescent COVID-19.

This sequence joins TRBV5-1 and TRBJ1-3; 7 nucleotides match TRBD1. This CDR3 has 13 amino acids. Unmatched junction bases numbered 2, after V lost 4 bases and J lost 4 bases. Per the germline V gene, CDR1 is SGHRS and CDR2 is YFSETQ. The CDR3 sequence: CASSPRGGNTIYF. The CDR3 DNA reads as TGCGCCAGCAGCCCCAGGGGGGGAAACACCATATATTTT.

Remarks on this clone: Other DNA variants within this sample encode the same CDR3. The chain joins TRBV5-1 to TRBJ2-7; 10 positions match TRBD1. Germline trimming cut 0 bases from V and 4 bases from J; bases unmatched to any gene: 1. This CDR3 is built from 14 residues. The germline V gene encodes CDR1 SGHRS and CDR2 YFSETQ. CDR3 sequence: CASSLGTGGYEQYF. CDR3 coding DNA: TGCGCCAGCAGCTTGGGGACAGGGGGGTACGAGCAGTACTTC.

V and J are TRBV10-3 and TRBJ2-3; 9 nucleotides match TRBD2. Trimming took 2 bases from V and 6 from J; bases not matched to a gene: 6. This CDR3 is 15 amino acids long. CDR1 and CDR2 from the germline V gene are ENHRY and SYGVKD. The DNA for the CDR3 is TGTGCCATCAGTGAGCCGGGACTAGCAACCGATACGCAGTATTTT. Translated, it gives CAISEPGLATDTQYF.

The chain recombines TRBV10-3 with TRBJ2-1; 12 nucleotides agree with TRBD2. Trimming at V came to 7 bases and at J to 5 bases, leaving 6 bases not matched to a gene. In germline, CDR1 is ENHRY, CDR2 SYGVKD. This CDR3 has 15 residues. The DNA for the CDR3 is TGTGCCATCAAGACTAGCGGGAGAATAGACAATGAGCAGTTCTTC. Encoded protein: CAIKTSGRIDNEQFF.